This T cell receptor beta chain appears in the sequencing data of a study of shared clonotypes between healthy human individuals. General study points: Shared clonotypes: approximately 4.5% naive CD4, approximately 3.4% naive CD8, under 2.5% memory CD4, approximately 0.37% memory CD8.

Comment on this clone: Its cognate antigen is unknown.

Original processing methods: With immunoSEQ giving junction-only sequences and no quality scores, filtering differed. This table comes from immunoSEQ multiplex PCR, and its TCRdb copy is limited to in-frame clones, with some not included. V, J and clone size are those of that table, while D and trimming were read from the DNA. The table records 2 million to 2.5 million clones, roughly 94% of them present only once. The germline V gene has CDR1 SGDLS and CDR2 YYNGEE. The CDR3 totals 19 residues. V shed 3 bases and J shed 0 bases, with 24 bases lying between them. CD8 cells classed as naive were CD45RO-negative and positively selected for CCR7, excluding terminally differentiated effector memory CD45RA+ cells.

The receptor comes from a man aged 18 to 30 in good health. The specimen sequenced was naive CD8+ T cells sorted from blood. V and J are TRBV9 and TRBJ2-5; the D is unclear. Here the CDR3 reads CASSAAIDLINLYQETQYF. The CDR3 region has the DNA TGTGCCAGCAGCGCCGCGATCGACCTTATTAACCTGTACCAAGAGACCCAGTACTTC. The full variable domain, completed using reference TRBV9 and TRBJ2-5, is DSGVTQTPKHLITATGQRVTLRCSPRSGDLSVYWYQQSLDQGLQFLIQYYNGEERAKGNILERFSAQQFPDLHSELNLSSLELGDSALYFCASSAAIDLINLYQETQYFGPGTRLLVL.